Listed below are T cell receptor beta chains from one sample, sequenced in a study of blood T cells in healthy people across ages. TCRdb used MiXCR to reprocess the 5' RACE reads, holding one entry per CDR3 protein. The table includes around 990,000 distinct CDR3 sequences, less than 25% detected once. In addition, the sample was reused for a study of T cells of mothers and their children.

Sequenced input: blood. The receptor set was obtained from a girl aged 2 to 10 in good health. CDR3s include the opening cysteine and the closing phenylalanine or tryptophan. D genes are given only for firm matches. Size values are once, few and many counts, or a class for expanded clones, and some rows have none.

CDR3 protein: CASSFLISTDTQYF
CDR3 DNA: TGTGCCAGCAGTTTCTTAATTAGCACAGATACGCAGTATTTT
clone size: few
J gene: TRBJ2-3
D gene: -
V gene: TRBV5-6

CDR3 protein: CSARSNRQGDEQFF
CDR3 DNA: TGCAGTGCTAGAAGCAACAGGCAAGGGGATGAGCAGTTCTTC
clone size: -
J gene: TRBJ2-1
D gene: -
V gene: TRBV20-1

CDR3 protein: CASSHGGRGAGLAGSYEQYF
CDR3 DNA: TGTGCCAGCAGCCACGGGGGCAGGGGCGCGGGACTAGCGGGATCCTACGAGCAGTACTTC
clone size: -
J gene: TRBJ2-7
D gene: TRBD2
V gene: TRBV4-2

CDR3 protein: CASSLNSLNTEAFF
CDR3 DNA: TGTGCCAGCAGCTTAAACAGCTTGAACACTGAAGCTTTCTTT
clone size: -
J gene: TRBJ1-1
D gene: -
V gene: TRBV7-2

CDR3 protein: CASSQAAVGDEQFF
CDR3 DNA: TGCGCCAGCAGCCAAGCGGCCGTAGGGGATGAGCAGTTCTTC
clone size: -
J gene: TRBJ2-1
D gene: -
V gene: TRBV4-1

CDR3 protein: CAILPSFEKLFF
CDR3 DNA: TGTGCCATCCTCCCCTCTTTTGAAAAACTGTTTTTT
clone size: few
J gene: TRBJ1-4
D gene: -
V gene: TRBV10-3

CDR3 protein: CASSPGAGTDTQYF
CDR3 DNA: TGCGCCAGCAGCCCCGGAGCGGGCACAGATACGCAGTATTTT
clone size: -
J gene: TRBJ2-3
D gene: -
V gene: TRBV4-1

CDR3 protein: CASRDSSPYGYTF
CDR3 DNA: TGTGCCAGCAGGGACAGCTCACCGTATGGCTACACCTTC
clone size: -
J gene: TRBJ1-2
D gene: -
V gene: TRBV6-1

CDR3 protein: CASSQGWAEQFF
CDR3 DNA: TGTGCCAGCAGCCAAGGGTGGGCCGAGCAGTTCTTC
clone size: few
J gene: TRBJ2-1
D gene: -
V gene: TRBV3-1

CDR3 protein: CASSTLGTGVGDTQYF
CDR3 DNA: TGTGCCAGCAGCACACTCGGGACAGGGGTTGGAGATACGCAGTATTTT
clone size: -
J gene: TRBJ2-3
D gene: TRBD1
V gene: TRBV7-9